The clone carrying this T cell receptor (beta chain) was found a few times. The source of the sample is a study of blood T cell repertoires in COVID-19. V was pared by 3 bases and J by 0 bases, with 12 bases of the junction left unmatched. In germline, CDR1 is KGHSH, CDR2 LQKENI. This CDR3 is 19 amino acids long. Clones were sequenced by immunoSEQ multiplex PCR, and TCRdb holds only the in-frame ones, with some missing. Of 50,000 or so clones listed, 80% to 85% were seen once; the top ten hold roughly three fifths. The receptor was isolated from a man in his 70s with acute or convalescent COVID-19. The chain links TRBV18 to TRBJ1-4, with 8 bases that match TRBD1. Sequencing was carried out using peripheral blood. The CDR3 DNA is TGTGCCAGCTCACCTGGGGACAGGATACATGTTGCAACTAATGAAAAACTGTTTTTT. Translating gives CASSPGDRIHVATNEKLFF. Based on the CDR3 plus reference TRBV18 and TRBJ1-4, the full variable domain is NAGVMQNPRHLVRRRGQEARLRCSPMKGHSHVYWYRQLPEEGLKFMVYLQKENIIDESGMPKERFSAEFPKEGPSILRIQQVVRGDSAAYFCASSPGDRIHVATNEKLFFGSGTQLSVL.